The 23 T cell receptor beta chains below all came from one sample that was sequenced in a study of Tregs in tolerant kidney transplant recipients. Generated by immunoSEQ multiplex PCR, the TCRdb table keeps only in-frame clones and is missing some. The sample carries 50,000 or so clones, 91% recorded once. Recipients received nonmyeloablative bone marrow transplants from related graft donors, with transient mixed chimerism. Specimen: CD8+ T cells from blood (PBMCs), collected 24 months after the transplant. The receptors stem from a human patient who received a combined kidney and bone marrow transplant. T cells may partly derive from the graft donor.

The chain carries TRBV2 and TRBJ2-3; D unclear. Germline lookup yields CDR1 SNHLY and CDR2 FYNNEI. The CDR3 runs to 12 residues. V gave up 3 bases and J gave up 8 bases, with 9 bases separating them. The CDR3 DNA follows: TGTGCCAGCAGTGACGGAGAAGGTACGCAGTATTTT. As protein: CASSDGEGTQYF. Filled out from reference TRBV2 and TRBJ2-3, the complete variable domain reads EPEVTQTPSHQVTQMGQEVILRCVPISNHLYFYWYRQILGQKVEFLVSFYNNEISEKSEIFDDQFSVERPDGSNFTLKIRSTKLEDSAMYFCASSDGEGTQYFGPGTRLTVL.

The chain combines TRBV7-2 with TRBJ1-6; 9 nucleotides agree with TRBD1. V gave up 3 bases and J gave up 7 bases; unmatched junction bases: 1. Per the germline V gene, CDR1 is SGHTA and CDR2 is FQGNSA. CDR3 length equals 14 residues. The CDR3 spells CASSFGTGNSPLHF. Here the CDR3 DNA reads TGTGCCAGCAGCTTTGGGACAGGGAATTCACCCCTCCACTTT. Together with reference TRBV7-2 and TRBJ1-6, the CDR3 gives the full variable domain: GAGVSQSPSNKVTEKGKDVELRCDPISGHTALYWYRQSLGQGLEFLIYFQGNSAPDKSGLPSDRFSAERTGGSVSTLTIQRTQQEDSAVYLCASSFGTGNSPLHFGNGTRLTVT.

J is TRBJ1-1 and V is TRBV4-1; D gene uncertain. The CDR3 consists of 15 residues. Germline CDR1 reads MGHRA; CDR2 reads YSYEKL. Deletions cut 1 base from V and 6 bases from J, with 15 bases between. This CDR3 is CASSQGVTLDAEAFF. CDR3 nucleotide sequence: TGCGCCAGCAGCCAAGGGGTAACGCTAGACGCTGAAGCTTTCTTT.

The rearrangement links TRBV14 to TRBJ2-3; TRBD2 might be the D (5 bases). Germline V gene lookup returns CDR1 SGHDN and CDR2 FVKESK. The CDR3 covers 17 residues. V lost 0 bases and J lost 5, with 18 bases in between. CDR3 bases: TGTGCCAGCAGCCAAGATCGAGCAGCGAGAGGGAAAGATACGCAGTATTTT. Translated: CASSQDRAARGKDTQYF.

The chain joins TRBV11-1 to TRBJ2-1; 9 bases are a match to TRBD2. J gave up 1 base and V 2 bases, and 3 bases lay outside the gene matches. The V gene's germline CDR1 is SGHAT and CDR2 FQDESV (reference sequence). The CDR3 covers 16 residues. CDR3 in DNA: TGTGCCAGCAGCTTAATTGCGGGAGGGTCCTACAATGAGCAGTTCTTC. Its translation is CASSLIAGGSYNEQFF.

This clone showed up just once. The chain is built from TRBV7-9 and TRBJ2-4; tentative D call: TRBD1 (6 bases). There are 18 residues in the CDR3. Deletions cut 3 bases from V and 6 bases from J, with 24 bases between. CDR1 and CDR2 from the germline V gene are SEHNR and FQNEAQ (reference sequence). The CDR3: CASSFNEAGAFWGNIQYF. The CDR3 bases are TGTGCCAGCAGCTTTAACGAGGCAGGGGCCTTTTGGGGAAACATTCAGTACTTC. Full variable domain (rest looked up from reference TRBV7-9 and TRBJ2-4): DTGVSQNPRHKITKRGQNVTFRCDPISEHNRLYWYRQTLGQGPEFLTYFQNEAQLEKSRLLSDRFSAERPKGSFSTLEIQRTEQGDSAMYLCASSFNEAGAFWGNIQYFGAGTRLSVL.

This clone was found once. V gene TRBV5-5 combines with J gene TRBJ1-5, with D possibly TRBD1 on 6 matching bases. The CDR3 has 15 amino acids. Between the trimmed V and J ends, which lost 4 bases and 2 bases, there was a span of 13 bases. Germline CDR1 reads SGHKS; CDR2 reads YYEKEE (reference sequence). CDR3: CASSQQGSGNQPQHF. The CDR3 DNA follows: TGTGCCAGCAGCCAACAGGGATCGGGCAATCAGCCCCAGCATTTT.

V and J are TRBV29-1 and TRBJ2-2, with a possible D match to TRBD2 (5 bases). Germline values: CDR1 SQVTM, CDR2 ANQGSEA. This CDR3 comprises 15 residues. Trimming cost V 1 base and J 4 bases, with 13 bases left between them. The CDR3 spells CSVEAPGIGTGELFF. The CDR3 bases are TGCAGCGTTGAAGCGCCCGGGATCGGCACCGGGGAGCTGTTTTTT.

This chain connects TRBV6-5 to TRBJ2-2; 7 positions agree with TRBD1. After removal of 0 bases from V and 4 bases from J, the junction contained 5 bases not matched to a gene. Germline loops: CDR1 MNHEY, CDR2 SVGAGI. This CDR3 is 16 amino acids long. Written as DNA, the CDR3 is TGTGCCAGCAGTTACTCGACGGGACAGCTCACCGGGGAGCTGTTTTTT. As protein: CASSYSTGQLTGELFF.

This sequence joins TRBV9 and TRBJ2-3; TRBD2 matches at 7 bases. Losses at the gene ends were 5 bases for V and 1 base for J; bases not matched to a gene: 4. Germline CDR1 SGDLS, CDR2 YYNGEE. The CDR3 extends over 14 amino acids. The CDR3 bases are TGTGCCAGCAGGGCGGCGGGAGGCACAGATACGCAGTATTTT. Translated: CASRAAGGTDTQYF.

This chain connects TRBV28 to TRBJ2-5; 14 nucleotides match TRBD2. CDR1 is MDHEN and CDR2 is SYDVKM in the germline V gene. Trimming removed 2 bases from V and 2 bases from J; junction bases left unmatched: 7. The CDR3 totals 18 residues. CDR3 DNA sequence: TGTGCCAGCAGTTTACCCGGACTAGCGGGGGGACAACAAGAGACCCAGTACTTC. Residues: CASSLPGLAGGQQETQYF.

The chain has TRBV4-1 and TRBJ2-7, with TRBD1 identical over 7 bases. Trimming at V came to 0 bases and at J to 4 bases, leaving 9 bases not matched to a gene. The CDR3 contains 16 residues. Per germline, CDR1 MGHRA and CDR2 YSYEKL. The CDR3: CASSQDRGFRGYEQYF. In DNA form, the CDR3 reads TGCGCCAGCAGCCAAGATAGAGGCTTCAGGGGGTACGAGCAGTACTTC.

The chain employs TRBV7-3 and TRBJ2-5; D possibly corresponds to TRBD2 (6 bases). CDR1 is SGHTA and CDR2 is FQGTGA in the germline V gene. CDR3 length equals 13 residues. V shed 5 bases and J shed 2 bases, with 9 bases lying between them. The CDR3 DNA sequence: TGTGCCAGCAGCCCAGGGAGGCAAGAGACCCAGTACTTC. It translates to CASSPGRQETQYF. The whole variable domain, remainder taken from reference TRBV7-3 and TRBJ2-5, is GAGVSQTPSNKVTEKGKYVELRCDPISGHTALYWYRQSLGQGPEFLIYFQGTGAADDSGLPNDRFFAVRPEGSVSTLKIQRTERGDSAVYLCASSPGRQETQYFGPGTRLLVL.

The chain uses TRBV11-2 and TRBJ2-5; D is perhaps TRBD2 (6 bases). V gave up 4 bases and J gave up 13 bases, with 13 bases separating them. This CDR3 is 11 amino acids long. In germline, CDR1 is SGHAT, CDR2 FQNNGV. The CDR3 DNA is TGTGCCAGCAGCTCTCCGGGACTGTTGTACTTC. Translated, it gives CASSSPGLLYF.

For the CDR3, the DNA is TGTGCCAGCAGCCAAGGACAGGGCGTGAACACTGAAGCTTTCTTT. Protein: CASSQGQGVNTEAFF. This chain links TRBV7-9 with TRBJ1-1; TRBD1 aligns across 8 bases. CDR1 SEHNR and CDR2 FQNEAQ come from the germline V gene (reference sequence). The V and J ends lost 5 bases and 0 bases, in that order; junction bases with no gene match: 5. The CDR3 loop spans 15 amino acids.

V gene TRBV7-9 combines with J gene TRBJ2-7; TRBD1 matches at 9 bases. The CDR3 is made up of 15 amino acids. The germline gives CDR1 SEHNR, CDR2 FQNEAQ (reference sequence). V lost 7 bases and J lost 7; bases outside the gene matches: 14. CDR3 DNA: TGTGCCAGCAACTCGGGTGACAGGGGGGGCAGGGAGCAGTACTTC. Translating it yields CASNSGDRGGREQYF.

This rearrangement joins TRBV13 to TRBJ2-5; possible D gene TRBD2, 5 bases. CDR3 size: 14 residues. V was trimmed by 4 bases and J by 7 bases, leaving 16 bases between them. In germline, CDR1 is PRHDT, CDR2 FYEKMQ (reference sequence). The CDR3 reads CASSSGGFAGTQYF. The CDR3 DNA reads as TGTGCCAGCAGCTCCGGCGGGTTCGCTGGGACCCAGTACTTC.

This clone has a single count. The chain carries TRBV30 and TRBJ1-1; D possibly corresponds to TRBD1 (5 bases). The CDR3 runs to 15 residues. Trimming stripped 5 bases from V and 1 base from J, with 17 bases between. CDR1 GTSNPN and CDR2 SVGIG come from the germline V gene (reference sequence). The DNA of the CDR3 is TGTGCCTGGGACCCATTGGGGGGGGAGAACACTGAAGCTTTCTTT. Amino acid sequence: CAWDPLGGENTEAFF.

This chain connects TRBV6-6 to TRBJ2-5; 9 bases match TRBD1. The CDR3 has 15 residues. From germline, CDR1 is MNHNY and CDR2 SVGAGI (reference sequence). V lost 2 bases and J lost 5; bases outside the gene matches: 6. CDR3 nucleotide sequence: TGTGCCAGCAGTTACAGGGACAGGGTAGTTGAGACCCAGTACTTC. Protein sequence: CASSYRDRVVETQYF.

V and J are TRBV5-4 and TRBJ2-7; D perhaps matches TRBD2 (6 bases). Looked up from germline, CDR1 is SGHNT and CDR2 is YYREEE (reference sequence). This CDR3 region has 19 residues. The V and J ends lost 0 bases and 5 bases respectively, with 27 bases between them. Written as DNA, the CDR3 is TGTGCCAGCAGCTTGGGAGCGGGTTTCGGGCTAGCGATCGTCCACGAGCAGTACTTC. As protein: CASSLGAGFGLAIVHEQYF.

The rearrangement uses TRBV19 and TRBJ2-1; 8 bases fit TRBD2. CDR3 length: 18 amino acids. With 10 bases clipped from V and 0 bases from J, the junction kept 17 bases outside the gene matches. The germline CDR1 and CDR2 sequences are LNHDA and SQIVND (reference sequence). The CDR3 loop reads CATTGTRGFLSSYNEQFF. In DNA, the CDR3 is TGTGCCACCACCGGGACTAGGGGGTTCCTTAGCTCCTACAATGAGCAGTTCTTC.

The chain carries TRBV4-2 and TRBJ2-3, with 9 nucleotides matching TRBD2. Germline V CDR1 and CDR2: LGHNA, YNFKEQ. Trimming took 3 bases from V and 2 from J; bases not matched to a gene: 6. CDR3 length: 16 amino acids. The CDR3 region is CASSHLAGVVTDTQYF. The CDR3 region has the DNA TGTGCCAGCAGCCACTTAGCGGGGGTGGTCACAGATACGCAGTATTTT.

The V call is TRBV28, the J call TRBJ2-7; D perhaps matches TRBD1 (8 bases). V gave up 3 bases and J gave up 2 bases, with 17 bases separating them. CDR1 and CDR2 (germline): MDHEN, SYDVKM. The CDR3 totals 16 residues. In DNA form, the CDR3 reads TGTGCCAGCAGTTTTAAGGGAGGGACAGGAACCTACGAGCAGTACTTC. It translates to CASSFKGGTGTYEQYF. Drawing the rest from reference TRBV28 and TRBJ2-7, the complete variable domain is DVKVTQSSRYLVKRTGEKVFLECVQDMDHENMFWYRQDPGLGLRLIYFSYDVKMKEKGDIPEGYSVSREKKERFSLILESASTNQTSMYLCASSFKGGTGTYEQYFGPGTRLTVT.